This is a list of T cell receptor beta chains from one sample in a study of blood T cells in healthy people across ages. TCRdb used MiXCR to reprocess the 5' RACE reads, holding one entry per CDR3 protein. The table includes roughly 800,000 distinct CDR3 sequences, roughly 50% detected once. The sequenced sample was blood. Receptors originate from a man aged 25-45 years in good health. The CDR3 runs from the conserved cysteine through the conserved F or W. Each record gives: J gene, clone size, CDR3 length, V gene, D gene, CDR3 protein, CDR3 DNA. The D gene is left open where the match is weak. Clone size is shown for a subset of rows, as once, few, many or a class of expanded clone.

>TRBJ1-1|.|13|TRBV29-1|.
CSVEGPLRTEAFF
TGCAGCGTTGAGGGACCCCTTCGCACCGAAGCTTTCTTT
>TRBJ2-2|.|17|TRBV4-3|.
CASSQVLTVPNTGELFF
TGCGCCAGCAGCCAAGTATTAACAGTGCCGAACACCGGGGAGCTGTTTTTT
>TRBJ1-4|.|12|TRBV12-3/TRBV12-4|.
CASSSQGGKLFF
TGTGCCAGCAGTTCACAGGGCGGAAAACTGTTTTTT
>TRBJ1-2|.|15|TRBV5-1|.
CASNPGAGLNYGYTF
TGCGCCAGCAACCCCGGGGCAGGGCTAAACTATGGCTACACCTTC
>TRBJ2-1|.|15|TRBV4-3|.
CASSPGAGLWGEQFF
TGCGCCAGCAGCCCCGGGGCCGGGTTGTGGGGTGAGCAGTTCTTC
>TRBJ2-3|few|12|TRBV21-1|.
CASSRRRDTQYF
TGTGCCAGCAGCCGTCGGAGAGATACGCAGTATTTT
>TRBJ2-1|.|19|TRBV6-2/TRBV6-3|TRBD2
CASSYWGILAGGSFYEQFF
TGTGCCAGCAGTTACTGGGGAATTCTGGCGGGAGGGTCCTTCTATGAGCAGTTCTTC
>TRBJ2-3|.|14|TRBV29-1|TRBD2
CSLGGLAGTDTQYF
TGCAGCCTCGGGGGTCTAGCGGGCACAGATACGCAGTATTTT
>TRBJ2-7|once|15|TRBV9|TRBD2
CASSSRLAGEDEQYF
TGTGCCAGCAGCTCAAGACTAGCGGGGGAGGACGAGCAGTACTTC
>TRBJ2-4|.|15|TRBV7-8|.
CASSLAQGPQNVQYF
TGTGCCAGCAGCTTAGCACAGGGCCCCCAAAACGTTCAGTACTTC
>TRBJ2-7|.|15|TRBV6-2/TRBV6-3|.
CASSYWGPRFDEQYF
TGTGCCAGCAGTTACTGGGGGCCTAGGTTCGACGAGCAGTACTTC
>TRBJ1-6|.|14|TRBV6-6|TRBD1
CASRGDRDGSPLHF
TGTGCCAGCAGGGGAGACAGGGATGGATCACCCCTCCACTTT
>TRBJ2-2|.|13|TRBV7-2|.
CASSPDRPGELFF
TGTGCCAGCAGCCCGGATAGGCCCGGGGAGCTGTTTTTT
>TRBJ2-5|few|15|TRBV5-1|TRBD2
CASSLAAGGQETQYF
TGTGCCAGCAGCTTAGCTGCGGGGGGCCAAGAGACCCAGTACTTC
>TRBJ2-7|.|14|TRBV5-6|.
CASSFGDYNYEQYF
TGTGCCAGCAGCTTTGGAGACTATAACTACGAGCAGTACTTC
>TRBJ1-1|.|16|TRBV5-1|.
CASSLARTAGDPEAFF
TGCGCCAGCAGCTTGGCCCGGACAGCTGGAGACCCTGAAGCTTTCTTT
>TRBJ1-1|many|13|TRBV20-1|.
CSAWDTSDTEAFF
TGCAGTGCTTGGGACACTTCGGACACTGAAGCTTTCTTT
>TRBJ1-5|.|14|TRBV12-3/TRBV12-4|.
CASSLASGSQPQHF
TGTGCCAGCAGTTTAGCGAGCGGTTCTCAGCCCCAGCATTTT
>TRBJ2-5|few|14|TRBV18|.
CASSHPGKAKTQYF
TGTGCCAGCTCACACCCAGGGAAGGCTAAGACCCAGTACTTC
>TRBJ2-3|.|11|TRBV29-1|.
CSVGAADTQYF
TGCAGCGTGGGAGCCGCGGATACGCAGTATTTT
>TRBJ2-5|.|14|TRBV18|.
CASRGLPDQETQYF
TGTGCCTCTCGGGGTCTACCCGACCAAGAGACCCAGTACTTC
>TRBJ2-7|.|13|TRBV29-1|TRBD2
CSVVERERDEQYF
TGCAGCGTCGTAGAGCGGGAAAGGGACGAGCAGTACTTC
>TRBJ2-7|.|13|TRBV3-1|TRBD2
CATLREGTYEQYF
TGTGCCACCTTGCGGGAGGGGACCTACGAGCAGTACTTC
>TRBJ2-5|few|14|TRBV5-1|.
CASSYGQREETQYF
TGCGCCAGCAGCTATGGACAGCGGGAAGAGACCCAGTACTTC
>TRBJ2-1|few|17|TRBV6-2/TRBV6-3|.
CASSSILSGSSYNEQFF
TGTGCCAGCAGTTCTATCCTTAGCGGTAGCTCCTACAATGAGCAGTTCTTC
>TRBJ2-7|.|11|TRBV29-1|.
CSGKEGSEQYF
TGCAGCGGGAAGGAGGGCTCTGAGCAGTACTTC
>TRBJ2-7|few|15|TRBV27|.
CASSLTLWDSYEQYF
TGTGCCAGCAGTCTAACCCTATGGGACTCCTACGAGCAGTACTTC
>TRBJ1-6|few|20|TRBV7-2|TRBD1
CASSLGPPDRVLNYNSPLHF
TGTGCCAGCAGCTTAGGCCCTCCGGACAGGGTGCTAAACTATAATTCACCCCTCCACTTT
>TRBJ2-3|.|15|TRBV20-1|.
CSASKLGLSTDTQYF
TGCAGTGCTTCTAAACTAGGTTTGAGCACAGATACGCAGTATTTT
>TRBJ2-1|few|16|TRBV27|TRBD1
CASSFWGQGGPNEQFF
TGTGCCAGCAGTTTTTGGGGACAGGGGGGGCCCAATGAGCAGTTCTTC
>TRBJ1-5|few|14|TRBV19|.
CASSIGRSNQPQHF
TGTGCCAGTAGTATAGGCCGTAGCAATCAGCCCCAGCATTTT
>TRBJ2-7|few|13|TRBV29-1|TRBD1
CSVSGTGGYEQYF
TGCAGCGTGAGCGGGACAGGGGGTTACGAGCAGTACTTC
>TRBJ2-1|.|15|TRBV20-1|.
CSAPLRDSLYNEQFF
TGCAGCGCACCACTCCGGGACTCGCTCTACAATGAGCAGTTCTTC
>TRBJ2-7|.|14|TRBV20-1|.
CSASEQAIFYEQYF
TGCAGTGCTAGCGAACAGGCTATTTTTTACGAGCAGTACTTC
>TRBJ2-5|.|14|TRBV18|TRBD1
CASSPTGERETQYF
TGTGCCAGCTCACCAACAGGGGAACGAGAGACCCAGTACTTC
>TRBJ1-1|.|14|TRBV20-1|.
CSALTRRMRTEAFF
TGCAGTGCATTAACTAGACGGATGCGGACTGAAGCTTTCTTT
>TRBJ2-3|.|17|TRBV7-2|TRBD2
CASSSASGTILTDTQYF
TGTGCCAGCAGCTCCGCCTCCGGGACTATACTCACAGATACGCAGTATTTT
>TRBJ2-7|.|14|TRBV6-1|.
CASSLRGGLHEQYF
TGTGCCAGCAGTCTCAGGGGGGGCCTCCACGAGCAGTACTTC
>TRBJ2-1|.|11|TRBV30|.
CAWTLDDEQFF
TGTGCCTGGACCTTAGATGATGAGCAGTTCTTC
>TRBJ2-7|.|12|TRBV10-3|.
CAPREDTYEQYF
TGTGCCCCAAGAGAGGATACCTACGAGCAGTACTTC
>TRBJ1-2|.|12|TRBV5-1|.
CASSVDWGGYTF
TGCGCCAGCAGCGTCGACTGGGGCGGCTACACCTTC